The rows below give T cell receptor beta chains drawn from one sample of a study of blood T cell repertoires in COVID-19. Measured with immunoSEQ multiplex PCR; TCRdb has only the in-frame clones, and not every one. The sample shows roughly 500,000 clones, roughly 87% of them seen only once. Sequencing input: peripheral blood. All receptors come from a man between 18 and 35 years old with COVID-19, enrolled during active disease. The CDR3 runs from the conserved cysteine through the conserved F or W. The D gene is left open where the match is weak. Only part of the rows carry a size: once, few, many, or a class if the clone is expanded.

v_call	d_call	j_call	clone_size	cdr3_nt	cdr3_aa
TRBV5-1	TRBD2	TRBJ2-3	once	TGCGCCAGCAGCGGTAGCGGGAGTACGACAGATACGCAGTATTTT	CASSGSGSTTDTQYF
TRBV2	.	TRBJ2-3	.	TGTGCCACGACTTTACAGGGAAACACAGATACGCAGTATTTT	CATTLQGNTDTQYF
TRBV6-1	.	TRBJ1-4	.	TGTGCCAGCAGTGAAGCCGGGGGGACTAATGAAAAACTGTTTTTT	CASSEAGGTNEKLFF
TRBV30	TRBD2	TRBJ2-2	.	TGTGCCTGGAGTGTGCTAGCGGCGAACACCGGGGAGCTGTTTTTT	CAWSVLAANTGELFF
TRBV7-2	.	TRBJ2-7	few	TGTGCCAGCAGCTTACAATCAGGTGTCTCCTACGAGCAGTACTTC	CASSLQSGVSYEQYF
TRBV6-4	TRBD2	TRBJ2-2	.	TGTGCCAGCAGTAGGACTAGCAGCACCGGGGAGCTGTTTTTT	CASSRTSSTGELFF
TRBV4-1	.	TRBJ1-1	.	TGCGCCAGCAGCTCTACAGGGCGCACTGAAGCTTTCTTT	CASSSTGRTEAFF
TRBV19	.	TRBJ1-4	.	TGTGCCAGTAACAGGGCTAATGAAAAACTGTTTTTT	CASNRANEKLFF
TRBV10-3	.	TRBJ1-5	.	TGTGCCATCAGTGAGCGTATTTCAGGGGTTACTTCAAGGCCCCAGCATTTT	CAISERISGVTSRPQHF
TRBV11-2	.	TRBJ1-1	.	TGTGCCAGCAGCCGGCCGCCGGGGGTGAAAGCTTTCTTT	CASSRPPGVKAFF
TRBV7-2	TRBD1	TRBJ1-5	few	TGTGCCAGCAGCTCGACAGGGGACGGCAATCAGCCCCAGCATTTT	CASSSTGDGNQPQHF
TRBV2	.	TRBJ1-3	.	TGTGCCAGCATCCGCGACTCTGGAAACACCATATATTTT	CASIRDSGNTIYF
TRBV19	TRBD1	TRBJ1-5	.	TGTGCCAGTAGTGTTGACAGGGAAGGTCAGCCCCAGCATTTT	CASSVDREGQPQHF
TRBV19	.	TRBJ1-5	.	TGTGCCAGTAGTATAGAAGGACAGAATAGCAATCAGCCCCAGCATTTT	CASSIEGQNSNQPQHF
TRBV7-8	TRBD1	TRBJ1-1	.	TGTGCCAGCAGTCCTATGGGACAGGGGACTTTGATGAACACTGAAGCTTTCTTT	CASSPMGQGTLMNTEAFF
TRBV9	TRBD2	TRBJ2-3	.	TGTGCCAGCAGCTCCCGGACTAGCGGGAGCCCAGATACGCAGTATTTT	CASSSRTSGSPDTQYF
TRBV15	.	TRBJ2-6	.	TGTGCCACCAGCGACAGGCCGGGGGGGGCCAACGTCCTGACTTTC	CATSDRPGGANVLTF
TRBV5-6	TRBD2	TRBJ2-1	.	TGTGCCAGCAGCCCCGGCCAGCGGGGCTCCTACAATGAGCAGTTCTTC	CASSPGQRGSYNEQFF
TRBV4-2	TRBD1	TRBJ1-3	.	TGTGCCAGCAGCCAAGAAAGGGGACAGTCTGGAAACACCATATATTTT	CASSQERGQSGNTIYF
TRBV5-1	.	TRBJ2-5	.	TGCGCCAGCAGCCTCCGCCCGGGAGAGACCCAGTACTTC	CASSLRPGETQYF
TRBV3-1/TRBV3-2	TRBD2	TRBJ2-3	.	TGTGCCAGCAGCCTCCGAAATAGCGGGAGCACAGATACGCAGTATTTT	CASSLRNSGSTDTQYF
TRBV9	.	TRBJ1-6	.	TGTGCCAGCAGCCGCGGCGAATTGGCCCCCAGAAATTCACCCCTCCACTTT	CASSRGELAPRNSPLHF
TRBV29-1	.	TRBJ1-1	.	TGCAGCGCCGAGGTTCCCCCCAGCCAAGCTTTCTTT	CSAEVPPSQAFF
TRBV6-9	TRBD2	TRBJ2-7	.	TGTGCCAGCAGTTACCTCGGGACTAGCGGGAGTTGGATGGTCTACGAGCAGTACTTC	CASSYLGTSGSWMVYEQYF
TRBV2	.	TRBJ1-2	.	TGTGCCAGTGGGGGGGCCAGATCTCTGGGCTACACCTTC	CASGGARSLGYTF
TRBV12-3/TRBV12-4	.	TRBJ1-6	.	TGTGCCAGCCAGGGATTCTCTAATTCACCCCTCCACTTT	CASQGFSNSPLHF
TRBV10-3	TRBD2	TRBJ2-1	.	TGTGCCATCAGTACTAGCGGGAGTTTGGATGAGCAGTTCTTC	CAISTSGSLDEQFF
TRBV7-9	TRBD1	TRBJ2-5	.	TGTGCCAGCAGCAGGGGACAGGGGGCGCCGACCCAGTACTTC	CASSRGQGAPTQYF
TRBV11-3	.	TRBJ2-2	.	TGTGCCAGCAGCTTAGGGACACTTCCTGGCGGGGAGCTGTTTTTT	CASSLGTLPGGELFF
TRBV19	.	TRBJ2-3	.	TGTGCCAGTACGGGGAGAGTTACAGATACGCAGTATTTT	CASTGRVTDTQYF
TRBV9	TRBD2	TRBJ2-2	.	TGTGCCAGCAGCACGTATAAGCGGGAGCGGGCCGGGGAGCTGTTTTTT	CASSTYKRERAGELFF
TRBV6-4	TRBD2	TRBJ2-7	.	TGTGCCAGCAACCTCGCCGGGACTAGCGGGAGAAGCGAGCAGTACTTC	CASNLAGTSGRSEQYF
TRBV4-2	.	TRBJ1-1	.	TGTGCCAGCAGCCTACTCAGGGGGAACACTGAAGCTTTCTTT	CASSLLRGNTEAFF
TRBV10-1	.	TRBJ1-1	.	TGCGCCAGCAGTGCCGGGTACGACACTGAAGCTTTCTTT	CASSAGYDTEAFF
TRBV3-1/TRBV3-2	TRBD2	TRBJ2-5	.	TGTGCCAGCAGCCCCCCCGGGGGGTACCAAGAGACCCAGTACTTC	CASSPPGGYQETQYF
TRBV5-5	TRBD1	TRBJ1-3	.	TGTGCCAGCAGCCGGGGACAGGGCGGAAACACCATATATTTT	CASSRGQGGNTIYF
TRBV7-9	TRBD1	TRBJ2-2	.	TGTGCCAGCAGCCATCAGGGTCAGGGGGCGGCCGGGGAGCTGTTTTTT	CASSHQGQGAAGELFF
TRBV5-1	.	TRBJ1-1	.	TGCGCCAGCAGCACGAATATCTATCCACAGGGCATGAACACTGAAGCTTTCTTT	CASSTNIYPQGMNTEAFF
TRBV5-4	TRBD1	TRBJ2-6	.	TGTGCCAGCAGCTCGCGAACAGGGGAAGGGGCCAACGTCCTGACTTTC	CASSSRTGEGANVLTF
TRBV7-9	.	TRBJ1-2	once	TGTGCCAGCAGCTTACGTTCCGACTATGGCTACACCTTC	CASSLRSDYGYTF
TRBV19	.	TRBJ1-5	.	TGTGCCAGTAGTATCGGAGGGGGGGAGAGCAATCAGCCCCAGCATTTT	CASSIGGGESNQPQHF
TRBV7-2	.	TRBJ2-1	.	TGTGCCAGCAGCTTAGTACTGGAGGTTGGTGAGCAGTTCTTC	CASSLVLEVGEQFF
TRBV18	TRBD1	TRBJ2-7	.	TGTGCCAGCTCACCAACCTTGGGACAGACCTCCTACGAGCAGTACTTC	CASSPTLGQTSYEQYF
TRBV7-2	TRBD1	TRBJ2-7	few	TGTGCCAGCAGCTCGGACAGGGGAAGGGCGCAGTACTTC	CASSSDRGRAQYF
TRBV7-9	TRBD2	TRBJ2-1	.	TGTGCCAGCAGCAAGAACCATGGCTCACTAGCGGGAAGCCACAATGAGCAGTTCTTC	CASSKNHGSLAGSHNEQFF
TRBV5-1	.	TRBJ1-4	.	TGCGCCAGTAGAACCCGAACGGATGAAAAACTGTTTTTT	CASRTRTDEKLFF
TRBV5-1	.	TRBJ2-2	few	TGCGCCAGCAGCTTGACCCTAACCGGGGAGCTGTTTTTT	CASSLTLTGELFF
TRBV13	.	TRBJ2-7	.	TGTGCCAGCAGCTGGGGGACATCCCTAAACTCCTACGAGCAGTACTTC	CASSWGTSLNSYEQYF
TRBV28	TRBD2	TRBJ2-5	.	TGTGCCAGCGAAAGAACTAGCGGGATAGGGGGGGAGACCCAGTACTTC	CASERTSGIGGETQYF
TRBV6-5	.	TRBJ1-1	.	TGTGCCAGCAGTTACGGGCGGGGTAACACTGAAGCTTTCTTT	CASSYGRGNTEAFF
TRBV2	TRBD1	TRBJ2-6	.	TGTGCCAGCAGTGCGGGACAGACGGCTGGGGCCAACGTCCTGACTTTC	CASSAGQTAGANVLTF
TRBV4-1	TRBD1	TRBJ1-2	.	TGCGCCAGCAGCCCGGGACAGGGGGCTGTAGGAGGCTACACCTTC	CASSPGQGAVGGYTF
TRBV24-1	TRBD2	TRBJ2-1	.	TGTGCCACCAGTGCGTCACTAGCGGGAGGGAATGAGCAGTTCTTC	CATSASLAGGNEQFF
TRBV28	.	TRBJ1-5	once	TGTGCCAGCAGTTTGGGAGGGATCTCCACGGCCCAGCATTTT	CASSLGGISTAQHF
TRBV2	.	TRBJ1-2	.	TGTGCCAGCGGGCAGGGCAACTATGGCTACACCTTC	CASGQGNYGYTF
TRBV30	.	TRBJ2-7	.	TGTGCCTGGAGTGTTACAGCTTACGAGCAGTACTTC	CAWSVTAYEQYF
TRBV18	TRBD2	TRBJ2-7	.	TGTGCCAGCTCGGGACTAGCGGGAGAATCTTACGAGCAGTACTTC	CASSGLAGESYEQYF